This T cell receptor beta chain was recorded in a study of response to subunit inactivated influenza vaccine. The CDR3 has 17 amino acids. Germline-derived CDR1 and CDR2 are MNHEY and SVGAGI. The V gene end was trimmed by 1 base and the J gene end by 5 bases; junction bases not matched to a gene: 11. Each CDR3 protein gets one entry after TCRdb re-called the RT-PCR reads with MiXCR. The sample has roughly 570,000 distinct CDR3 sequences, 14% seen once. This TCR came from a man in his fifties who received an inactivated influenza vaccine. V gene TRBV6-5 combines with J gene TRBJ2-7, with 10 bases that match TRBD2. Source: PBMCs from blood, taken about 11 days after vaccination. CDR3 sequence: CASSYFSGSGRSHEQYF. The CDR3 coding sequence is TGTGCCAGCAGTTACTTCTCCGGTAGCGGGAGGAGTCACGAGCAGTACTTC.